This TCR beta chain was captured by sequencing in a study of T cell changes during pregnancy in multiple sclerosis (dated by TCRdb to the late 2010s). For the study in its entirety: Changes in the T cell repertoire over the course of pregnancy were examined in this study in women with multiple sclerosis.

Reading from cysteine to phenylalanine, the CDR3 counts 13 amino acids. CDR3 DNA only is kept here, 39 bases in frame from base 1. V is shortened by 1 base, J by 15 bases, and the region joining them spans 16 bases. CDR1 and CDR2 (SEHNR, FQNEAQ) derive from the germline V gene (reference sequence). Remarks on this clone: Its antigen has not been determined. No base quality information exists; no much larger clone differs at one position.

Libraries came from the immunoSEQ multiplex PCR assay. In its TCRdb copy, this immuneACCESS table keeps in-frame sequences only and misses some clones. Where compared with another copy, unresolved V genes explain less than half of these, and the others have no known cause. The sample has 60,000 to 75,000 clones on record, around 93% of them singletons. The ten largest make up 3.2% of the sample. Sequenced here: CD8+ T cells from peripheral blood mononuclear cells, sampled in the second trimester of pregnancy. This TCR came from a female donor with multiple sclerosis, enrolled in a pregnancy study. The V gene is TRBV7-9 and the J gene is TRBJ2-1, with the D segment identity uncertain. The CDR3 region has the sequence CASSLVGVEVRFF. The DNA reads as follows: TGTGCCAGCAGCTTAGTTGGAGTTGAGGTTCGGTTCTTC. Reference TRBV7-9 and TRBJ2-1 genes cover what lies past the CDR3, so the full variable domain is DTGVSQNPRHKITKRGQNVTFRCDPISEHNRLYWYRQTLGQGPEFLTYFQNEAQLEKSRLLSDRFSAERPKGSFSTLEIQRTEQGDSAMYLCASSLVGVEVRFFGPGTRLTVL.